Listed below are T cell receptor beta chains from one sample, sequenced in a study of blood T cells in healthy people across ages. From the 5' RACE reads, TCRdb called clonotypes with MiXCR, one entry per CDR3 protein. Here the sample spans approximately 290,000 distinct CDR3 sequences, roughly 29% being singletons. The material sequenced was blood. These receptors all stem from a woman in her 70s in good health. Each CDR3 is given with its conserved first and last residue. Each record gives: D gene, clone size, V gene, J gene, CDR3 DNA, CDR3 protein. The D gene is left open where the match is weak. Some rows have no size entry. The others give once, few or many, or a class for an expanded clone.

-,few,TRBV5-5,TRBJ1-4,TGTGCCAGCAGCCTCACGACAGTATCAACTAATGAAAAACTGTTTTTT,CASSLTTVSTNEKLFF
-,-,TRBV4-1,TRBJ2-1,TGCGCCAGCAGCCAATTGGACAGACAAACCTACAATGAGCAGTTCTTC,CASSQLDRQTYNEQFF
-,-,TRBV3-1,TRBJ2-7,TGTGCCAGCAGCCAAGATTTGGGTCGGGGGGAGCAGTACTTC,CASSQDLGRGEQYF
-,-,TRBV14,TRBJ2-7,TGTGCCAGCAGCCAAGGGCAAGCGGTTCCCTACGAGCAGTACTTC,CASSQGQAVPYEQYF
-,-,TRBV20-1,TRBJ2-2,TGCAGTGCTAGAGATTGGCGGCAGACTGGGGAGCTGTTTTTT,CSARDWRQTGELFF
-,-,TRBV28,TRBJ1-3,TGTGCCAGCGAGGGAGCGAGGTGGGGAAACACCATATATTTT,CASEGARWGNTIYF
-,-,TRBV29-1,TRBJ1-2,TGCAGCGGAACCTCAGGATATGGCTACACCTTC,CSGTSGYGYTF
TRBD2,few,TRBV27,TRBJ2-1,TGTGCCAGCAGCCTACTAGCGGGAGCCTACAATGAGCAGTTCTTC,CASSLLAGAYNEQFF
-,-,TRBV29-1,TRBJ2-5,TGCAGCGTTCAAACAGGGCCTATCCAAGAGACCCAGTACTTC,CSVQTGPIQETQYF
TRBD1,few,TRBV20-1,TRBJ2-5,TGCAGTGCGCTTCCGGGACAGGGGGCTTTAGAGACCCAGTACTTC,CSALPGQGALETQYF
-,-,TRBV11-2,TRBJ2-2,TGTGCCAGCAGCTTAGGGACCCTCACCGGGGAGCTGTTTTTT,CASSLGTLTGELFF
-,-,TRBV20-1,TRBJ2-7,TGCAGTGCTTTGAAGTTAGGCTCCTACGAGCAGTACTTC,CSALKLGSYEQYF
-,few,TRBV5-1,TRBJ1-5,TGCGCCAGCAGCTTTCACGGTGAATCGTCGGGACAGCCCCAGCATTTT,CASSFHGESSGQPQHF
-,-,TRBV29-1,TRBJ1-2,TGCAGCGTTGCCCCTAGTGGGACGGGGGTTTTATACACCTTC,CSVAPSGTGVLYTF
-,few,TRBV20-1,TRBJ2-1,TGCAGTGCGTGGGAGTTAGGCAATGAGCAGTTCTTC,CSAWELGNEQFF
-,few,TRBV20-1,TRBJ2-7,TGCAGTGCTAGTTTGCGGGGGCCCTCCTACGAGCAGTACTTC,CSASLRGPSYEQYF